The 7 T cell receptor beta chains below all came from one sample that was sequenced in a study of blood T cell repertoires in COVID-19. Generated by immunoSEQ multiplex PCR, the TCRdb table keeps only in-frame clones and is missing some. The sample lists roughly 410,000 clones, over 75% seen once, with about 1.6% in the top ten. Sequencing used peripheral blood. The receptor set was obtained from a woman between 35 and 50 years old with COVID-19, enrolled during active disease.

J is TRBJ1-2 and V is TRBV12-5; D not certain. The CDR3 totals 14 residues. Looked up from germline, CDR1 is LGHNT and CDR2 is FRNRAP. V lost 0 bases, J lost 7 bases, and 12 bases lay in between. This CDR3 reads CASGLVPNQAGYTF. DNA of the CDR3: TGTGCTAGTGGTTTGGTACCTAACCAGGCTGGCTACACCTTC. The full variable domain, completed using reference TRBV12-5 and TRBJ1-2, is DARVTQTPRHKVTEMGQEVTMRCQPILGHNTVFWYRQTMMQGLELLAYFRNRAPLDDSGMPKDRFSAEMPDATLATLKIQPSEPRDSAVYFCASGLVPNQAGYTFGSGTRLTVV.

V is TRBV5-1 and J is TRBJ2-5; 11 positions match TRBD2. Germline CDR1 and CDR2: SGHRS and YFSETQ. The CDR3 runs to 16 residues. The trim removed 4 bases at V and 3 bases at J, leaving 8 bases unmatched. The CDR3 loop reads CASSRGTSGSEETQYF. The CDR3 DNA reads as TGCGCCAGCAGCCGAGGGACTAGCGGTAGTGAAGAGACCCAGTACTTC.

The rearrangement joins TRBV6-6 to TRBJ1-6; D gene ambiguous. V was pared by 7 bases and J by 9 bases, with 13 bases between. Germline lookup yields CDR1 MNHNY and CDR2 SVGAGI (reference sequence). The CDR3 runs to 13 residues. The CDR3 DNA is TGTGCCAGCACTCGTGCCTCGGGTTCACCCCTCCACTTT. Encoded protein: CASTRASGSPLHF.

The V and J genes are TRBV14 and TRBJ1-5; D might be TRBD1 (6 bases). With 1 base removed from V and 5 bases from J, the gap between germline ends came to 9 bases. Germline assignment: CDR1 SGHDN and CDR2 FVKESK. The CDR3 totals 14 residues. The CDR3 protein is CASSQGPGDQPQHF. The DNA of the CDR3 is TGTGCCAGCAGCCAAGGCCCAGGGGATCAGCCCCAGCATTTT.

The chain employs TRBV7-6 and TRBJ2-7; 10 bases map to TRBD2. This CDR3 has 18 residues. With 1 base clipped from V and 5 bases from J, the junction kept 14 bases outside the gene matches. CDR1 is SGHVS, CDR2 FNYEAQ, per germline. The CDR3 DNA follows: TGTGCCAGCAGCTTAGACTATCCCGGAATAGCGGGAGGTCACGAGCAGTACTTC. Protein: CASSLDYPGIAGGHEQYF.

The chain couples TRBV9 to TRBJ1-2, with D hard to call. The CDR3 length is 14 residues. CDR1 and CDR2 from the germline V gene are SGDLS and YYNGEE. V shed 6 bases and J shed 1 base, with 13 bases lying between them. CDR3 loop: CASTPEAVNYGYTF. CDR3 sequence (DNA): TGTGCCAGCACCCCGGAGGCGGTTAACTATGGCTACACCTTC.

The chain couples TRBV9 to TRBJ1-5; D not resolved. The CDR3 is made up of 14 amino acids. V was trimmed by 4 bases and J by 0 bases, leaving 8 bases between them. Germline V gene data show CDR1 as SGDLS and CDR2 as YYNGEE. For the CDR3, the DNA is TGTGCCAGCAGCTCAACAGATAGCAATCAGCCCCAGCATTTT. Residues: CASSSTDSNQPQHF.